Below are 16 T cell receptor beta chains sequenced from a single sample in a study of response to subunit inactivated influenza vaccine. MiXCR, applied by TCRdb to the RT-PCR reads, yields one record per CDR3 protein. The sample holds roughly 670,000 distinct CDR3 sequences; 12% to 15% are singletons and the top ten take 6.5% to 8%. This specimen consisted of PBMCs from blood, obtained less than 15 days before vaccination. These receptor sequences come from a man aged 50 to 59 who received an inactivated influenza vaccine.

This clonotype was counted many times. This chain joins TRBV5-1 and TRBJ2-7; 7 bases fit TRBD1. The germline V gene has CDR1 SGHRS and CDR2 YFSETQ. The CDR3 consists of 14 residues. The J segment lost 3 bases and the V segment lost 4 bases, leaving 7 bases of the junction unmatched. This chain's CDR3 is CASSGRGMDYEQYF. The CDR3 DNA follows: TGCGCCAGCAGCGGCAGGGGGATGGACTACGAGCAGTACTTC.

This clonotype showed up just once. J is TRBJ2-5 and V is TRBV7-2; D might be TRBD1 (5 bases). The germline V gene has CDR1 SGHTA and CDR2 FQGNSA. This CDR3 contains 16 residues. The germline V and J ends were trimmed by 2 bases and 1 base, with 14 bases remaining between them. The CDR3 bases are TGTGCCAGCAGCTTATTTTCAGGGCGACTCCAAGAGACCCAGTACTTC. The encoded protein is CASSLFSGRLQETQYF.

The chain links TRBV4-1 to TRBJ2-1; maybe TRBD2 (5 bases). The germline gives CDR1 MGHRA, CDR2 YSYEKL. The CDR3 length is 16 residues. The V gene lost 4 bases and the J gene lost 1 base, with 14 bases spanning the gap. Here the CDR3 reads CASSRPTSRSYNEQFF. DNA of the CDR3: TGCGCCAGCAGCCGACCAACTAGTAGGTCCTACAATGAGCAGTTCTTC.

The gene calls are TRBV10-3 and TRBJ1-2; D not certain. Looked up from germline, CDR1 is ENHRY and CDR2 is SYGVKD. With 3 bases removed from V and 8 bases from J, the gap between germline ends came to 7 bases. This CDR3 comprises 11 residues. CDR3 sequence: CAISESRGYTF. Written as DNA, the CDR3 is TGTGCCATCAGTGAAAGCAGGGGCTACACCTTC.

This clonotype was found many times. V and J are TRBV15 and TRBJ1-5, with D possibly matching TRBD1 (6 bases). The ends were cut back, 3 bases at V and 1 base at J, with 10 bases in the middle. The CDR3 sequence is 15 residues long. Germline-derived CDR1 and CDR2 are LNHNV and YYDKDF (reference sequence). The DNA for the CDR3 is TGTGCCACCAGCAGGGATGGACAGAGCAATCAGCCCCAGCATTTT. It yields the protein CATSRDGQSNQPQHF.

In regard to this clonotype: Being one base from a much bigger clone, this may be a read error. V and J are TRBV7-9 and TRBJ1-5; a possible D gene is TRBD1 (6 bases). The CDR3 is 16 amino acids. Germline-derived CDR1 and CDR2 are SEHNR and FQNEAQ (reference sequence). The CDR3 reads CASSLGQGYSNQPRHF. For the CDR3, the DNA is TGTGCCAGCAGCCTAGGGCAGGGGTATAGCAATCAGCCCCGGCATTTT.

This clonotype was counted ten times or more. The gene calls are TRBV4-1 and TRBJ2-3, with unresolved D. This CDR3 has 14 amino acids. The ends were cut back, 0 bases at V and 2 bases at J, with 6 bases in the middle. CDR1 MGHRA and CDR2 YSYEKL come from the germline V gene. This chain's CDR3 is CASSQDGDTDTQYF. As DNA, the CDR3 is TGCGCCAGCAGCCAAGACGGCGACACAGATACGCAGTATTTT.

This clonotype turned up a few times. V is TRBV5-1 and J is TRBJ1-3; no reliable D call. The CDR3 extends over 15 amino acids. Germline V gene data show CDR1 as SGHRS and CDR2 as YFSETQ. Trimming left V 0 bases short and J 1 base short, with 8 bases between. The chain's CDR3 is CASSLAGSSGNTIYF. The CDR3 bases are TGCGCCAGCAGCTTGGCCGGGAGTTCTGGAAACACCATATATTTT.

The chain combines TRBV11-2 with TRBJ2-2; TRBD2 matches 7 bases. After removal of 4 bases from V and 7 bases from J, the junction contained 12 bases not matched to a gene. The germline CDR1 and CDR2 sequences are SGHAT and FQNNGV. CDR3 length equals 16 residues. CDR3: CASSWSGGSFGGELFF. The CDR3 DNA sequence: TGTGCCAGCAGCTGGAGTGGCGGGAGTTTTGGCGGGGAGCTGTTTTTT.

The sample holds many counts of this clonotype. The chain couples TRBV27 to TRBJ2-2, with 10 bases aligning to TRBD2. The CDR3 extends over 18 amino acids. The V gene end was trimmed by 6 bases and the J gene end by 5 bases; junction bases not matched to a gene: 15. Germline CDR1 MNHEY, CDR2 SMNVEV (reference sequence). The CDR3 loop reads CASSVEGGLALETGELFF. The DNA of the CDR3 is TGTGCCAGCAGCGTGGAAGGGGGACTAGCGCTCGAGACCGGGGAGCTGTTTTTT.

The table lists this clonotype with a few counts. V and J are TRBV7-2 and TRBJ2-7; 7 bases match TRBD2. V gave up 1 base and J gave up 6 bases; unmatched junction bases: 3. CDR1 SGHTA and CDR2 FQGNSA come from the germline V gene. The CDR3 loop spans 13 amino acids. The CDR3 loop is CASSLVGGSEQYF. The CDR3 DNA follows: TGTGCCAGCAGCTTAGTGGGAGGGAGCGAGCAGTACTTC.

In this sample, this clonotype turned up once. This CDR3 reads CASSHSRSGANVLTF. The CDR3 DNA sequence: TGTGCCAGCAGCCACAGTCGCTCTGGGGCCAACGTCCTGACTTTC. The chain has TRBV3-1 and TRBJ2-6; D gene ambiguous. There are 15 residues in the CDR3. The germline CDR1 and CDR2 sequences are LGHDT and YNNKEL (reference sequence). V lost 3 bases to trimming and J lost 0 bases, with 6 bases between them.

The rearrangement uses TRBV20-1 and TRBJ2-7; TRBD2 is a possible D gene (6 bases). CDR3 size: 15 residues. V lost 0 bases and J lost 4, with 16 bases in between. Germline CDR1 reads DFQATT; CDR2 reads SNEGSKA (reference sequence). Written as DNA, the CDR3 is TGCAGTGCTAGAGATCTAACGGGAGCGCATTACGAGCAGTACTTC. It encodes CSARDLTGAHYEQYF.

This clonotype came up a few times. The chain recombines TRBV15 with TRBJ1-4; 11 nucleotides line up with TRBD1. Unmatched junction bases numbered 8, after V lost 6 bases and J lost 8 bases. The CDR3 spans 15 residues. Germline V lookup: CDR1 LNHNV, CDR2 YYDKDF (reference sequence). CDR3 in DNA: TGTGCCACCAGATTGAGGACAGGGGGCGACGAAAAACTGTTTTTT. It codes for CATRLRTGGDEKLFF.

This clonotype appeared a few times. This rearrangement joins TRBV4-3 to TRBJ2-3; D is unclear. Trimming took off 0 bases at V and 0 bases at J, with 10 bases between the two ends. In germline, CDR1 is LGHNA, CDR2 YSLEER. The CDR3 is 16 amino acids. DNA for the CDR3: TGCGCCAGCAGCCAAGATTGGCAACTTAGCACAGATACGCAGTATTTT. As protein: CASSQDWQLSTDTQYF.

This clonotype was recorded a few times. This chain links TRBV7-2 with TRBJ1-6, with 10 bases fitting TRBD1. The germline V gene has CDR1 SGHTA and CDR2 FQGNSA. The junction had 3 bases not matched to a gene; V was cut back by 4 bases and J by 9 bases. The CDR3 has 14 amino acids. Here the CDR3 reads CASSWGQGISPLHF. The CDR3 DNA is TGTGCCAGCAGCTGGGGACAGGGGATTTCACCCCTCCACTTT.